The sequence of this T cell receptor beta chain was determined in a study of cytomegalovirus exposure and HLA in healthy donors. Points on this clone: Its antigen is still unknown.

The PCR used 60 Vbeta and 13 Jbeta primers. TCRdb's copy holds only in-frame clones and misses some; the assay was immunoSEQ multiplex PCR. The data contain over 120,000 clones, under 80% of them singletons. Overall study findings and caveats: Earlier analysis looked at TCR beta V segments, and most were productive about 90% or about 30% of the time. HLA restriction was apparent for most CMV-associated TCR beta chains in a later analysis. One later analysis reportedly identified an Asian-associated ancestry cluster that showed fewer N-insertions than the roughly 600-donor mean.

Sequencing was carried out using PBMCs. The clonotype was recovered from a man aged 18 to 35 in good health and CMV-seropositive.

CDR3: CASSVVSSTGAEAFF. The CDR3 DNA is TGTGCCAGCAGCGTAGTTTCTTCGACGGGAGCTGAAGCTTTCTTT. This chain joins TRBV9 and TRBJ1-1; D not resolved. The V gene lost 0 bases and the J gene lost 6 bases, with 15 bases spanning the gap. Looked up from germline, CDR1 is SGDLS and CDR2 is YYNGEE. This CDR3 contains 15 residues.